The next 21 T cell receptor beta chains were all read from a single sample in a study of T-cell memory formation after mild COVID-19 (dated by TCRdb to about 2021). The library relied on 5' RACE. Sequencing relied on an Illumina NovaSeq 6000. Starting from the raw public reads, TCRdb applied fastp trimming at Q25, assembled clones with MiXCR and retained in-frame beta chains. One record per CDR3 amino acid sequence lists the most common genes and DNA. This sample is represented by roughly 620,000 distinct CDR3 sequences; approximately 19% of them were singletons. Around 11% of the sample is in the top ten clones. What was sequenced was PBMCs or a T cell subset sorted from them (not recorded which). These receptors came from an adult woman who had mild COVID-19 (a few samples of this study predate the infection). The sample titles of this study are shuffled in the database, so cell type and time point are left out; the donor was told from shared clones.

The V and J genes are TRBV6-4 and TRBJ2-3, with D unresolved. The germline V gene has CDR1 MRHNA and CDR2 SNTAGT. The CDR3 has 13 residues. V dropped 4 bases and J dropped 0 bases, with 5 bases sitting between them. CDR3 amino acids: CASSGSSTDTQYF. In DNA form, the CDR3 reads TGTGCCAGCAGTGGATCTAGCACAGATACGCAGTATTTT.

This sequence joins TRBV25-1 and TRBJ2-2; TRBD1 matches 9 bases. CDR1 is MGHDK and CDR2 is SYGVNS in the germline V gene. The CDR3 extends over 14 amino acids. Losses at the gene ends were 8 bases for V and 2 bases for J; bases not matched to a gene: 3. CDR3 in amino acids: CASGDRANTGELFF. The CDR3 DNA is TGTGCCAGCGGGGACAGGGCTAACACCGGGGAGCTGTTTTTT.

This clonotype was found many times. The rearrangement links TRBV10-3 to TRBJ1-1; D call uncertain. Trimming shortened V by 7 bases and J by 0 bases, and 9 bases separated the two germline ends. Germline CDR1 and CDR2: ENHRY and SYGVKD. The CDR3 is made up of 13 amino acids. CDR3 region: CAINSRMNTEAFF. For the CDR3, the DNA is TGTGCCATCAATAGTCGAATGAACACTGAAGCTTTCTTT.

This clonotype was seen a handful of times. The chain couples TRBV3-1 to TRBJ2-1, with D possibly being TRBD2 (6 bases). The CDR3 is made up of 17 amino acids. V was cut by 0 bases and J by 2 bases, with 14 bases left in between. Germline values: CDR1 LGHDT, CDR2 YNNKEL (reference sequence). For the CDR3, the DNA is TGTGCCAGCAGCCAAGATAAGGGTAGCGGAACCTACAATGAGCAGTTCTTC. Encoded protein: CASSQDKGSGTYNEQFF.

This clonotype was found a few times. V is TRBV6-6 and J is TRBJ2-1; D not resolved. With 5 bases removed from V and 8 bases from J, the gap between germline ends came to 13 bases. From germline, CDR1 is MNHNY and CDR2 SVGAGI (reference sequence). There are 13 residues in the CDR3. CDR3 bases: TGTGCCAGCAGTACGACTGCTTCGGATGAGCAGTTCTTC. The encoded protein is CASSTTASDEQFF.

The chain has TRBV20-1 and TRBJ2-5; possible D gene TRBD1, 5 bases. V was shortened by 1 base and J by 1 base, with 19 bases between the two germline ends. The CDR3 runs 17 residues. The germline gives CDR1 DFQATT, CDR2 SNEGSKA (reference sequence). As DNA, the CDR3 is TGCAGTGCTAGAGTCCTAGTCAGGAAGGGGCCCCAAGAGACCCAGTACTTC. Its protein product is CSARVLVRKGPQETQYF.

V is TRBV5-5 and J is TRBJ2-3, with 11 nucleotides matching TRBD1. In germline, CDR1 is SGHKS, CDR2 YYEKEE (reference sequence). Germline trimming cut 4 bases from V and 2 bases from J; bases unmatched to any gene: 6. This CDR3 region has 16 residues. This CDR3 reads CASSRGQGVSTDTQYF. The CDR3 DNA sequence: TGTGCCAGCAGCCGGGGACAGGGGGTCTCCACAGATACGCAGTATTTT.

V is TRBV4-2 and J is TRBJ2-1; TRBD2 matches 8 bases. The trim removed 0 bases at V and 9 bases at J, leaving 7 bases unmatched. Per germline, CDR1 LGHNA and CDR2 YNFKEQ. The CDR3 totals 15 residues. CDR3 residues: CASSQDQAGDSEQFF. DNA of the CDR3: TGTGCCAGCAGCCAAGATCAAGCGGGAGACAGTGAGCAGTTCTTC.

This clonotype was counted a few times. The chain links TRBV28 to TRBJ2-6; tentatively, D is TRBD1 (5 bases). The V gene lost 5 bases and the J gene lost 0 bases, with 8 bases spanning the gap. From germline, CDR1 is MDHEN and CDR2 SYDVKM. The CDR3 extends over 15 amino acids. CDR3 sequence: CASSPDSSGANVLTF. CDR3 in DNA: TGTGCCAGCAGTCCTGACAGCTCTGGGGCCAACGTCCTGACTTTC. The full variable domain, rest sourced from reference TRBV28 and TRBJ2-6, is DVKVTQSSRYLVKRTGEKVFLECVQDMDHENMFWYRQDPGLGLRLIYFSYDVKMKEKGDIPEGYSVSREKKERFSLILESASTNQTSMYLCASSPDSSGANVLTFGAGSRLTVL.

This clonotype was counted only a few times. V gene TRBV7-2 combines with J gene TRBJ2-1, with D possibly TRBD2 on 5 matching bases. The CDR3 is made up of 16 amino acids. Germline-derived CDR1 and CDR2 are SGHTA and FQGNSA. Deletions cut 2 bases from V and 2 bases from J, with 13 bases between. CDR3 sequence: CASSLRPREPYNEQFF. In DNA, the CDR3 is TGTGCCAGCAGCTTAAGGCCGAGGGAACCCTACAATGAGCAGTTCTTC. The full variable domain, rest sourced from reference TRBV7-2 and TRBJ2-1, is GAGVSQSPSNKVTEKGKDVELRCDPISGHTALYWYRQSLGQGLEFLIYFQGNSAPDKSGLPSDRFSAERTGGSVSTLTIQRTQQEDSAVYLCASSLRPREPYNEQFFGPGTRLTVL.

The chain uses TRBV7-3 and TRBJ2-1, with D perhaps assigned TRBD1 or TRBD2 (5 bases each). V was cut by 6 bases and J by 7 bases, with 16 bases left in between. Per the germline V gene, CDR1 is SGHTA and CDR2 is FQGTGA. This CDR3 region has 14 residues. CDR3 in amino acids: CASRTGTLGNEQFF. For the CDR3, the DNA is TGTGCCAGCAGGACCGGGACGCTGGGGAATGAGCAGTTCTTC. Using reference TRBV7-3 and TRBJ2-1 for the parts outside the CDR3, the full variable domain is GAGVSQTPSNKVTEKGKYVELRCDPISGHTALYWYRQSLGQGPEFLIYFQGTGAADDSGLPNDRFFAVRPEGSVSTLKIQRTERGDSAVYLCASRTGTLGNEQFFGPGTRLTVL.

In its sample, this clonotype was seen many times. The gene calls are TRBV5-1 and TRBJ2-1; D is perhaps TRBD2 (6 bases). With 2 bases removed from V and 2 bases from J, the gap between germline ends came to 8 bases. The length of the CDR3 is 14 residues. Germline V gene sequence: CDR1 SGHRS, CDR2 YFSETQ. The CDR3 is CASSFGSTYNEQFF. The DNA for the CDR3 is TGCGCCAGCAGCTTCGGGAGTACCTACAATGAGCAGTTCTTC.

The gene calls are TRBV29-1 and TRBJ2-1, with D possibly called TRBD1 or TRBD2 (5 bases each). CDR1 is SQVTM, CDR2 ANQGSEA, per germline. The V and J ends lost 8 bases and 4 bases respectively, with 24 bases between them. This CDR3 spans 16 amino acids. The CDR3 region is CSPRGWGSIDYNEQFF. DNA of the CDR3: TGCAGCCCTCGGGGTTGGGGCTCTATCGATTACAATGAGCAGTTCTTC.

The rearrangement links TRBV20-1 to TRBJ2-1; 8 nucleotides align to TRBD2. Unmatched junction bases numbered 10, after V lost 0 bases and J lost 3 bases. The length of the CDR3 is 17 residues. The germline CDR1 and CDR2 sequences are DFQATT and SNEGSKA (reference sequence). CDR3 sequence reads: CSARDLRSSGDYNEQFF. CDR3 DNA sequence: TGCAGTGCTAGAGATTTAAGAAGTAGCGGGGACTACAATGAGCAGTTCTTC.

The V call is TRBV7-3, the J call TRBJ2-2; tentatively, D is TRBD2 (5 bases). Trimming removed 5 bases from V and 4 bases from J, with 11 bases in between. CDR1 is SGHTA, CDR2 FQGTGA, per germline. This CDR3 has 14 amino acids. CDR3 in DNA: TGTGCCAGCAGCCCTACGGGGAGCACCGGGGAGCTGTTTTTT. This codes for CASSPTGSTGELFF.

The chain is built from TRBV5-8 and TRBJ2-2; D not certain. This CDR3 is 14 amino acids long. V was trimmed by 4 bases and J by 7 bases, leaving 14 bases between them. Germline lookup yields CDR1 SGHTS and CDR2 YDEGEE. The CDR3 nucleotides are TGTGCCAGCAGCCCAGGTTCACTCTACGGGGAGCTGTTTTTT. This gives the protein CASSPGSLYGELFF.

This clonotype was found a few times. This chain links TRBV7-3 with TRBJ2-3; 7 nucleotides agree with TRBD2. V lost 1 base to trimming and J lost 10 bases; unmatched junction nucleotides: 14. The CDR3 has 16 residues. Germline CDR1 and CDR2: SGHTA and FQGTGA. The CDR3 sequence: CASSLRRERHTGSQYF. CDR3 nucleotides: TGTGCCAGCAGCTTAAGGCGGGAGAGGCACACCGGGTCGCAGTATTTT.

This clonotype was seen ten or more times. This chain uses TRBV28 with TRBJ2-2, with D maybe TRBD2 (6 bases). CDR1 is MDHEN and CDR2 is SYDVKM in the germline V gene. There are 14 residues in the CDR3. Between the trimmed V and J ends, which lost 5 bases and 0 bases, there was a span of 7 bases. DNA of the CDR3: TGTGCCAGCAGTGGCGGGGCGAACACCGGGGAGCTGTTTTTT. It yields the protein CASSGGANTGELFF.

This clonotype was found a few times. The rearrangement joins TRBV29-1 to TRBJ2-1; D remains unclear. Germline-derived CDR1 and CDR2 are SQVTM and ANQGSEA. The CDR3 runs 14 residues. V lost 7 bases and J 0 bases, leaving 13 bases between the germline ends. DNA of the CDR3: TGCAGCGCCCGAAGCCTTAGCTCCTACAATGAGCAGTTCTTC. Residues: CSARSLSSYNEQFF.

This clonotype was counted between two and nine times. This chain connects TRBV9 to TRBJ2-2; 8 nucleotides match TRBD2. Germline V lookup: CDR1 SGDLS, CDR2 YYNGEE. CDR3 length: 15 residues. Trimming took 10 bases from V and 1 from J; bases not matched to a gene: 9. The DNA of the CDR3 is TGTGCCGGCCCACTCAGCGGGGGGAACACCGGGGAGCTGTTTTTT. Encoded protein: CAGPLSGGNTGELFF. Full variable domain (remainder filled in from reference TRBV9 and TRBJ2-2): DSGVTQTPKHLITATGQRVTLRCSPRSGDLSVYWYQQSLDQGLQFLIQYYNGEERAKGNILERFSAQQFPDLHSELNLSSLELGDSALYFCAGPLSGGNTGELFFGEGSRLTVL.

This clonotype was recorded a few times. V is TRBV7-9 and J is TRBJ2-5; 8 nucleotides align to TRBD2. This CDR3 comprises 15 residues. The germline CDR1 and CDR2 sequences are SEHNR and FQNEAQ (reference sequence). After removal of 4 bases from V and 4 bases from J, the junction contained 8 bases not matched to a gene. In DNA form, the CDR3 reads TGTGCCAGCAGCTCTGGACTAGCCCATGTAGAGACCCAGTACTTC. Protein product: CASSSGLAHVETQYF.